This T cell receptor (beta chain) originates from a study of blood T cell dynamics during melanoma immunotherapy. Broader study findings: PBMC repertoires of eventual disease-control patients split at W3 into clonality or diversity gains.

Time point given: week 3, after first cycle of checkpoint inhibitor. Response was assessed by RECIST 1.1 at 12 weeks, except a couple of rapid progressors. The CDR3 contains 14 residues. The ends were cut back, 5 bases at V and 1 base at J, with 12 bases in the middle. CDR1 and CDR2 (germline): SGHTA, FQGNSA. Profiled with immunoSEQ multiplex PCR; TCRdb holds only in-frame clones, not every one. This sample carries about 11,000 clones, around nine tenths of them seen once, and the ten largest clones take more than 5.5%. Comments on this clone: Its antigen remains unknown.

Sequenced here: blood, sampled from a patient treated with checkpoint blockade. This chain joins TRBV7-2 and TRBJ2-7; tentative D call: TRBD1 (6 bases). The clonotype was recovered from a human donor with melanoma. CDR3: CASSPQTGSYEQYF. Here the CDR3 DNA reads TGTGCCAGCAGCCCCCAGACAGGTTCCTACGAGCAGTACTTC.